This T cell receptor beta chain was recovered during a study of blood T cell repertoires in COVID-19. Study-wide context: The study drew acute and convalescent COVID-19 samples from the United States, Italy and Spain. T cells, B-cell-depleted T cells, or PBMCs provided the cDNA or gDNA that served as material.

CDR1 SGDLS and CDR2 YYNGEE come from the germline V gene. This CDR3 region has 11 residues. V gave up 3 bases and J gave up 13 bases; unmatched junction bases: 2. The method was immunoSEQ multiplex PCR; TCRdb's version includes in-frame clones alone and lacks a portion of them. The data hold approximately 250,000 clones, with roughly 80% observed a single time. This clonotype originated in a man aged 55 to 70 with acute or convalescent COVID-19. The chain carries TRBV9 and TRBJ1-3; 9 bases are a match to TRBD1. Sequencing used peripheral blood. CDR3 nucleotide sequence: TGTGCCAGCAGCGCCGGGACAGGGATATATTTT. Its translation is CASSAGTGIYF.